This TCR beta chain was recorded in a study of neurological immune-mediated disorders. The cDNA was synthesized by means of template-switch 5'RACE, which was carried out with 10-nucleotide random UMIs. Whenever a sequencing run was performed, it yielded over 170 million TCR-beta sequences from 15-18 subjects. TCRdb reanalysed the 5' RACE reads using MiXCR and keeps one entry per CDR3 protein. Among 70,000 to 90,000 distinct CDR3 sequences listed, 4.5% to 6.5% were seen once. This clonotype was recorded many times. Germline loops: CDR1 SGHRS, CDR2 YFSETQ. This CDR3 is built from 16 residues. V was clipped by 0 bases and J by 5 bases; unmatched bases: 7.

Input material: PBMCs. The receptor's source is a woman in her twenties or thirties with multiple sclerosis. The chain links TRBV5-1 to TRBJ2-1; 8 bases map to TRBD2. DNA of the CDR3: TGCGCCAGCAGCTTGGGCGGCGGGGGGAGCGACAATGAGCAGTTCTTC. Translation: CASSLGGGGSDNEQFF.